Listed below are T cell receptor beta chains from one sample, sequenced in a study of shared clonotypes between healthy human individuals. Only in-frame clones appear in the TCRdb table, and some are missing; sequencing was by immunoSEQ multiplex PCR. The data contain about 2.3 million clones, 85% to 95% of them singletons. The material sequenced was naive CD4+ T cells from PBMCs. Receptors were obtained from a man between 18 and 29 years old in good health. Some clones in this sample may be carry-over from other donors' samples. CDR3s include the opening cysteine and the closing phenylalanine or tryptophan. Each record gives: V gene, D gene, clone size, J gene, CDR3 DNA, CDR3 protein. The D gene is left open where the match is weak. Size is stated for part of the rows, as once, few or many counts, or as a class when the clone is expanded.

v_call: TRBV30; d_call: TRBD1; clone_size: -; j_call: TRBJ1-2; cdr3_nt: TGTGCCTGGAGGCGGGGGACAGGGGCGGATGGCTACACCTTC; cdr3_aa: CAWRRGTGADGYTF
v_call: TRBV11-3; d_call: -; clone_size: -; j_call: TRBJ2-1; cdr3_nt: TGTGCCAGCAGCTTAGCTGGGGAGCAGTTCTTC; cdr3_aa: CASSLAGEQFF
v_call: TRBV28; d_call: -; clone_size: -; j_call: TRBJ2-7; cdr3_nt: TGTGCCAGCAGTACGCCGGACGGTATTTCTTACGAGCAGTACTTC; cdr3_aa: CASSTPDGISYEQYF
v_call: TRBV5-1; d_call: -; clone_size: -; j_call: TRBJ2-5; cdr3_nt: TGCGCCAGCAGCTTCGCAGGCGATTACCAAGAGACCCAGTACTTC; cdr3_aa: CASSFAGDYQETQYF
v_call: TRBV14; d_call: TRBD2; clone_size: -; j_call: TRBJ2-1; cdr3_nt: TGTGCCAGCAGCCATGGCGGGGGGTTGTACAATGAGCAGTTCTTC; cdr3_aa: CASSHGGGLYNEQFF
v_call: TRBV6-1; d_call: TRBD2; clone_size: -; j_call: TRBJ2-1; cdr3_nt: TGTGCCAGCAGTGAAGTGAGACTAGCGGGAGCAAAATACAATGAGCAGTTCTTC; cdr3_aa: CASSEVRLAGAKYNEQFF
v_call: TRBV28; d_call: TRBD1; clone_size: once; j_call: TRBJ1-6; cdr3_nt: TGTGCCAGCAGTTCCACAGGGGGAAGGGGTTCTCCCCTCCACTTT; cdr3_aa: CASSSTGGRGSPLHF
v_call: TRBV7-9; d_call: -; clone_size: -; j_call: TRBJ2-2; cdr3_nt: TGTGCCAGCAGCTTGGGTTGGACAGGGGAGCTGTTTTTT; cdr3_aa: CASSLGWTGELFF
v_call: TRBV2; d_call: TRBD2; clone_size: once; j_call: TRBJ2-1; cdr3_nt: TGTGCCAGCAGTGTGGGACTAGCGGGGATGGATGAGCAGTTCTTC; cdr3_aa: CASSVGLAGMDEQFF
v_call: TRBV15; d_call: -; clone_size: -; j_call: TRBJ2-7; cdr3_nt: TGTGCCACCAGCAGAGGGAGGGCGACCTACGAGCAGTACTTC; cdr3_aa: CATSRGRATYEQYF
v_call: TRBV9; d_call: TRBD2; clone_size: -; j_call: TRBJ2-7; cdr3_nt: TGTGCCAGCAGCGACAGGGCTTCGGCGGGAGGCTCCTACGAGCAGTACTTC; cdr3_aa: CASSDRASAGGSYEQYF
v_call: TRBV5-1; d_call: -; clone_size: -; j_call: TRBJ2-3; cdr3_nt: TGCGCCAGCAGCTTTACCCAGGGGGGTAACACAGATACGCAGTATTTT; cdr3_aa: CASSFTQGGNTDTQYF
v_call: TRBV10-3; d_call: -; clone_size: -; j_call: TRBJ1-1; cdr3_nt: TGTGCCATCAGTGAGGAGAAGGGGACTGAAGCTTTCTTT; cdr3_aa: CAISEEKGTEAFF
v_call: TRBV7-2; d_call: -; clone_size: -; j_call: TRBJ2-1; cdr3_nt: TGTGCCAGCAGCTTAGAACCCTCCTACAATGAGCAGTTCTTC; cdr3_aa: CASSLEPSYNEQFF
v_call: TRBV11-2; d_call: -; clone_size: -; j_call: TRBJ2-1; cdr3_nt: TGTGCCAGCAGCTTGACGGTTGGGGAGCAGTTCTTC; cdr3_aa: CASSLTVGEQFF
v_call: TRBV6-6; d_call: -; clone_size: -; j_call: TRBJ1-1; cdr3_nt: TGTGCCAGCAGGCCGGCCCCCACAAAAGCTTTCTTT; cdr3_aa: CASRPAPTKAFF
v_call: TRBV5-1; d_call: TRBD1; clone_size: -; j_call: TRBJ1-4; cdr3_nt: TGCGCCAGCAGCCTTGGGACAGGGCAGGAAAAACTGTTTTTT; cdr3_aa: CASSLGTGQEKLFF
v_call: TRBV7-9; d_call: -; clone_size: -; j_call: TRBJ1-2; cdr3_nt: TGTGCCAGCAGCTTAGTGGCAGATTCGGTCTACACCTTC; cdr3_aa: CASSLVADSVYTF
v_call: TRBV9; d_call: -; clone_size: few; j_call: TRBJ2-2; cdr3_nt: TGTGCCAGCAGCGTCTTCGCAACCGCGAACACCGGGGAGCTGTTTTTT; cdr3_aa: CASSVFATANTGELFF
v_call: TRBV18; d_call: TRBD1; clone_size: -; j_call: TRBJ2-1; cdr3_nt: TGTGCCAGCTCACCACCGGGACAGCTCACGATTAAATTCAATGAGCAGTTCTTC; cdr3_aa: CASSPPGQLTIKFNEQFF
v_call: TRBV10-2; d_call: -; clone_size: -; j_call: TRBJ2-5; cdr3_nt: TGCGCCAGCAGTGAGCGCCAAGGGCCTCGAGAGACCCAGTACTTC; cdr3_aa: CASSERQGPRETQYF
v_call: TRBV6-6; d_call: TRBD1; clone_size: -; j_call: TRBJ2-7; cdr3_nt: TGTGCCAGCAGCGCGACAGGGGAAGCGCAGTACTTC; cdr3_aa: CASSATGEAQYF
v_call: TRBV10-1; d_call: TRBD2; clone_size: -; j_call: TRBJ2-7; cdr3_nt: TGCGCCAGCAGTGACGGGGCGGGAGAAACCTACGAGCAGTACTTC; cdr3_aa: CASSDGAGETYEQYF
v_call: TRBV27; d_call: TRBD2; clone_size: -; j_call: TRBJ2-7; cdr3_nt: TGTGCCAGCAGTTTATTCGCCGTGATAGCGGGAGGGAACGAGCAGTACTTC; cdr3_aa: CASSLFAVIAGGNEQYF
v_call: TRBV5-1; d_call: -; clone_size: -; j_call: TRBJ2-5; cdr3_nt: TGCGCCAGCAGCTTTGGCGTGGACTCCAAGGGGCAAGAGACCCAGTACTTC; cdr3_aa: CASSFGVDSKGQETQYF
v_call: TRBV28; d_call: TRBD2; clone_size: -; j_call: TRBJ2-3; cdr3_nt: TGTGCCATCTCCACCCTAGCGGGAAGCACAGATACGCAGTATTTT; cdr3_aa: CAISTLAGSTDTQYF
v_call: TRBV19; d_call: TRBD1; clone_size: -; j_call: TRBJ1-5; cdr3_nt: TGTGCCAGTAGTACTCCGGGACAGGGGACTCCCCAGCATTTT; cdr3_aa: CASSTPGQGTPQHF
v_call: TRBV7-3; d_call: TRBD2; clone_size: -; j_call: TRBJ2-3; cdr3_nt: TGTGCCAGCAGCTTAGGTCTAGCGGGAGGAGGGACAGATACGCAGTATTTT; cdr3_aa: CASSLGLAGGGTDTQYF
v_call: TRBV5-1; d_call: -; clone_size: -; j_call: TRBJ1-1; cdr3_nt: TGCGCCAGCAGCTTGGTTATGGGGGGAGGCACTGAAGCTTTCTTT; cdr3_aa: CASSLVMGGGTEAFF